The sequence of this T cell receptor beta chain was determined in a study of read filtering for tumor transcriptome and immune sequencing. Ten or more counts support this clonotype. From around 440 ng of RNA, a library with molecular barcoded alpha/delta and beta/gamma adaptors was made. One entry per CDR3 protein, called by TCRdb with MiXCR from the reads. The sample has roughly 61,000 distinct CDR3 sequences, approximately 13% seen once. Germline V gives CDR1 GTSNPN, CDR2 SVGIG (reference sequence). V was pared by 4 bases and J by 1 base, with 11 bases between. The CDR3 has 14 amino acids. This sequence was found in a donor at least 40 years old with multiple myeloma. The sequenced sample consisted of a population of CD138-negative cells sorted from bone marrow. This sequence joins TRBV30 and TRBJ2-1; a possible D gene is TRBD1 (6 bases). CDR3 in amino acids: CAWTEGQSYNEQFF. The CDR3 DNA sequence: TGTGCCTGGACCGAGGGACAATCCTACAATGAGCAGTTCTTC.